These T cell receptor beta chains were read from a single sample in a study of OX40 agonist ivuxolimab in advanced cancers. Assay: immunoSEQ multiplex PCR; the TCRdb copy retains only in-frame clones and omits some. The data show tens of thousands of clones, with over 75% seen just once and around 0.7% held by the top ten. The starting material was CD4+ or CD8+ T cells sorted from blood, obtained in a trial of the OX40 agonist ivuxolimab. The receptors derive from an adult with an advanced solid tumor such as melanoma, head and neck, liver or kidney cancer. CDR3s include the opening cysteine and the closing phenylalanine or tryptophan. The order of the fields is V gene, clone size, J gene, D gene, CDR3 protein, CDR3 DNA. A D gene is named only where the DNA matches it firmly. Not all rows give a size; the values are once, few, many and, for expanded clones, a class.

v_call: TRBV6-5; clone_size: NA; j_call: TRBJ2-1; d_call: NA; cdr3_aa: CASSYSLGYEQFF; cdr3_nt: TGTGCCAGCAGTTACTCGTTAGGCTATGAGCAGTTCTTC
v_call: TRBV6-1; clone_size: NA; j_call: TRBJ1-1; d_call: NA; cdr3_aa: CASSEPRDTEAFF; cdr3_nt: TGTGCCAGCAGTGAACCCAGGGACACTGAAGCTTTCTTT
v_call: TRBV6-1; clone_size: NA; j_call: TRBJ2-7; d_call: NA; cdr3_aa: CASSEWDTNYEQYF; cdr3_nt: TGTGCCAGCAGTGAATGGGACACAAACTACGAGCAGTACTTC
v_call: TRBV6-5; clone_size: NA; j_call: TRBJ2-1; d_call: NA; cdr3_aa: CASSYSPLRNEQFF; cdr3_nt: TGTGCCAGCAGTTACTCCCCACTCAGGAATGAGCAGTTCTTC
v_call: TRBV7-7; clone_size: NA; j_call: TRBJ2-5; d_call: TRBD2; cdr3_aa: CASSGGGGQETQYF; cdr3_nt: TGTGCTAGCAGCGGCGGCGGGGGCCAAGAGACCCAGTACTTC
v_call: TRBV14; clone_size: NA; j_call: TRBJ2-7; d_call: TRBD2; cdr3_aa: CASSQLGGEYEQYF; cdr3_nt: TGTGCCAGCAGCCAGTTGGGGGGGGAATACGAGCAGTACTTC
v_call: TRBV27; clone_size: NA; j_call: TRBJ2-3; d_call: TRBD2; cdr3_aa: CASSFRGGTDTQYF; cdr3_nt: TGTGCCAGCAGTTTTCGGGGGGGCACAGATACGCAGTATTTT
v_call: TRBV7-9; clone_size: NA; j_call: TRBJ1-1; d_call: TRBD1; cdr3_aa: CASSLDRGGGTEAFF; cdr3_nt: TGTGCCAGCAGCTTAGACAGGGGGGGTGGTACTGAAGCTTTCTTT
v_call: TRBV10-3; clone_size: NA; j_call: TRBJ2-7; d_call: NA; cdr3_aa: CASSYTGQGRYEQYF; cdr3_nt: TGTGCCAGCAGTTACACGGGGCAGGGGCGGTACGAGCAGTACTTC
v_call: TRBV25-1; clone_size: NA; j_call: TRBJ1-6; d_call: NA; cdr3_aa: CASSGENYNSPLHF; cdr3_nt: TGTGCCAGCAGTGGGGAAAACTATAATTCACCCCTCCACTTT
v_call: TRBV7-6; clone_size: NA; j_call: TRBJ2-7; d_call: NA; cdr3_aa: CASSLQGPYEQYF; cdr3_nt: TGTGCCAGCAGCTTACAGGGACCCTACGAGCAGTACTTC
v_call: TRBV30; clone_size: NA; j_call: TRBJ1-5; d_call: TRBD1; cdr3_aa: CAWSLWTGAQNQPQHF; cdr3_nt: TGCGCCTGGAGCCTCTGGACAGGCGCTCAAAATCAGCCCCAGCATTTT
v_call: TRBV5-4; clone_size: NA; j_call: TRBJ1-3; d_call: TRBD1; cdr3_aa: CASSPGDRGGNTIYF; cdr3_nt: TGTGCCAGCAGCCCAGGGGACAGGGGAGGGAACACCATATATTTT
v_call: TRBV6-5; clone_size: NA; j_call: TRBJ2-7; d_call: NA; cdr3_aa: CASIYGNEQYF; cdr3_nt: TGTGCCAGCATCTACGGGAACGAGCAGTACTTC
v_call: TRBV13; clone_size: NA; j_call: TRBJ2-1; d_call: TRBD2; cdr3_aa: CASSLGSGRYNEQFF; cdr3_nt: TGTGCCAGCAGCTTAGGCTCCGGGAGGTACAATGAGCAGTTCTTC
v_call: TRBV5-4; clone_size: NA; j_call: TRBJ1-2; d_call: NA; cdr3_aa: CASSFVLEPNYGYTF; cdr3_nt: TGTGCCAGCAGCTTCGTCTTAGAACCCAACTATGGCTACACCTTC
v_call: TRBV11-2; clone_size: once; j_call: TRBJ1-2; d_call: NA; cdr3_aa: CASSLEGAFYGYTF; cdr3_nt: TGTGCCAGCAGCTTAGAAGGGGCCTTCTATGGCTACACCTTC
v_call: TRBV7-9; clone_size: NA; j_call: TRBJ2-5; d_call: TRBD2; cdr3_aa: CASSSGRVETQYF; cdr3_nt: TGTGCCAGCAGCTCAGGGAGGGTTGAGACCCAGTACTTC
v_call: TRBV18; clone_size: NA; j_call: TRBJ1-1; d_call: NA; cdr3_aa: CASSPAGSMNTEAFF; cdr3_nt: TGTGCCAGCTCACCCGCGGGCAGCATGAACACTGAAGCTTTCTTT
v_call: TRBV7-8; clone_size: NA; j_call: TRBJ1-4; d_call: NA; cdr3_aa: CASSREGDLGEKLFF; cdr3_nt: TGTGCCAGCAGCCGTGAAGGTGACCTGGGTGAAAAACTGTTTTTT
v_call: TRBV6-6; clone_size: once; j_call: TRBJ1-3; d_call: NA; cdr3_aa: CASSHSGVSGNTIYF; cdr3_nt: TGTGCCAGCAGCCACTCGGGGGTCTCTGGAAACACCATATATTTT
v_call: TRBV30; clone_size: NA; j_call: TRBJ2-3; d_call: NA; cdr3_aa: CAWSGTVGDTQYF; cdr3_nt: TGTGCCTGGAGTGGGACAGTCGGAGATACGCAGTATTTT
v_call: TRBV25-1; clone_size: few; j_call: TRBJ2-2; d_call: NA; cdr3_aa: CASSELAGDTGELFF; cdr3_nt: TGTGCCAGCAGTGAATTGGCAGGGGACACCGGGGAGCTGTTTTTT
v_call: TRBV18; clone_size: NA; j_call: TRBJ2-3; d_call: NA; cdr3_aa: CASRYSGGASTDTQYF; cdr3_nt: TGTGCCAGCCGCTATAGTGGAGGGGCTAGCACAGATACGCAGTATTTT
v_call: TRBV6-6; clone_size: NA; j_call: TRBJ1-5; d_call: NA; cdr3_aa: CASGWEQPQHF; cdr3_nt: TGTGCCAGCGGGTGGGAACAGCCCCAGCATTTT
v_call: TRBV7-3; clone_size: NA; j_call: TRBJ2-2; d_call: NA; cdr3_aa: CASSPRQGIGELFF; cdr3_nt: TGTGCCAGCAGCCCCCGCCAGGGGATCGGGGAGCTGTTTTTT
v_call: TRBV2; clone_size: NA; j_call: TRBJ2-3; d_call: NA; cdr3_aa: CASKDGVRTDTQYF; cdr3_nt: TGTGCCAGCAAGGATGGGGTTCGCACAGATACGCAGTATTTT